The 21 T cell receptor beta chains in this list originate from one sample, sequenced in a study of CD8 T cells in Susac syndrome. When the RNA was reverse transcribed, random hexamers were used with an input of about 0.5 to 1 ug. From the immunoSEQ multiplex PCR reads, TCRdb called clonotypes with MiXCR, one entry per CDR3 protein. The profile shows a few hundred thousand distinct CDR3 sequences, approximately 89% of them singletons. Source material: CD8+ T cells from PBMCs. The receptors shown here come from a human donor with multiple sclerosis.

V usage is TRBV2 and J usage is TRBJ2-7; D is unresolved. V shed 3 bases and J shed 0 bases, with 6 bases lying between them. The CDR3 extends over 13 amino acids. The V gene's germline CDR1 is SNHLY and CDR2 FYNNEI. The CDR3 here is CASSEGISYEQYF. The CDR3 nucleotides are TGTGCCAGCAGTGAGGGGATCTCCTACGAGCAGTACTTC.

CDR3 residues: CASSQDKGLPDNEQFF. The CDR3 nucleotides are TGCGCCAGCAGCCAAGATAAGGGACTACCCGACAATGAGCAGTTCTTC. The chain combines TRBV4-1 with TRBJ2-1; 7 bases line up with TRBD2. Per germline, CDR1 MGHRA and CDR2 YSYEKL. The CDR3 has 16 amino acids. The trim removed 0 bases at V and 5 bases at J, leaving 7 bases unmatched.

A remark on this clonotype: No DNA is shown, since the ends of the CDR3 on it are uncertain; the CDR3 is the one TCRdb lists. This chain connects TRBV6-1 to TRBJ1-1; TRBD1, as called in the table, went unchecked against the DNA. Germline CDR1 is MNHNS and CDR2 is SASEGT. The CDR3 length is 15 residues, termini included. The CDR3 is CASSTSGEPNTEAFF.

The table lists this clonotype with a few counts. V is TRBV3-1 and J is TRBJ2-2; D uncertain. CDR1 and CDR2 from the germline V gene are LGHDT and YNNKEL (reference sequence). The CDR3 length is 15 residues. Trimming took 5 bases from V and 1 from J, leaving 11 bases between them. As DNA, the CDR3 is TGTGCCAGCAGCACGCCGCGGAGGAACACCGGGGAGCTGTTTTTT. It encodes CASSTPRRNTGELFF.

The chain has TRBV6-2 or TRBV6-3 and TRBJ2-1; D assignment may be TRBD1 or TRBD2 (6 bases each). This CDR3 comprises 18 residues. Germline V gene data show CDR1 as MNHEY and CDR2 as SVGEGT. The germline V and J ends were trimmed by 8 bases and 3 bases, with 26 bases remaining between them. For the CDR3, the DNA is TGTGCCAGCGAATGGGGCCCTTCGGGGGCAGGTTACTACAATGAGCAGTTCTTC. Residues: CASEWGPSGAGYYNEQFF.

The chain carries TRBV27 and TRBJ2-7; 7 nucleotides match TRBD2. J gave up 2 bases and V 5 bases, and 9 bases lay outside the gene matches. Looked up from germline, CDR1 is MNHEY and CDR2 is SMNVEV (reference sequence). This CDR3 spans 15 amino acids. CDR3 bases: TGTGCCAGCAGTATAAATAGCGGGCGTCCCTACGAGCAGTACTTC. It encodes CASSINSGRPYEQYF.

CDR3 sequence: CASSQGDRGRGWDYGYTF. For the CDR3, the DNA is TGTGCCAGCAGCCAAGGTGACAGGGGGCGCGGATGGGACTATGGCTACACCTTC. The rearrangement joins TRBV4-2 to TRBJ1-2; 10 bases map to TRBD1. Trimming at V came to 1 base and at J to 3 bases, leaving 11 bases not matched to a gene. From germline, CDR1 is LGHNA and CDR2 YNFKEQ. The CDR3 is made up of 18 amino acids.

CDR3 protein: CASIGETQYF. As DNA, the CDR3 is TGTGCCAGCATAGGGGAGACCCAGTACTTC. The J gene is TRBJ2-5, the V gene TRBV25-1; unclear D gene. This CDR3 is built from 10 residues. Trimming pared 7 bases from V and 5 bases from J, leaving 5 bases between. Germline V gene lookup returns CDR1 MGHDK and CDR2 SYGVNS.

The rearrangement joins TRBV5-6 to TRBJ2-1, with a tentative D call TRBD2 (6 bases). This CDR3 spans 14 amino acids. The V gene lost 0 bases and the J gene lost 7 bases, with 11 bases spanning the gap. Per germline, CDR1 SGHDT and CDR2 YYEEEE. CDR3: CASSLADGGNEQFF. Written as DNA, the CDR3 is TGTGCCAGCAGCTTGGCCGACGGGGGTAATGAGCAGTTCTTC. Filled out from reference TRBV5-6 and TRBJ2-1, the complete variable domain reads DAGVTQSPTHLIKTRGQQVTLRCSPKSGHDTVSWYQQALGQGPQFIFQYYEEEERQRGNFPDRFSGHQFPNYSSELNVNALLLGDSALYLCASSLADGGNEQFFGPGTRLTVL.

The CDR3 coding sequence is TGTGCCAGCACCCTTATATCGGGCATCCGGGAGAAGACCTACGAGCAGTACTTC. Encoded protein: CASTLISGIREKTYEQYF. The chain has TRBV7-9 and TRBJ2-7; D might be TRBD2 (6 bases). Germline CDR1 reads SEHNR; CDR2 reads FQNEAQ (reference sequence). V gave up 7 bases and J gave up 2 bases, with 27 bases separating them. The length of the CDR3 is 18 residues.

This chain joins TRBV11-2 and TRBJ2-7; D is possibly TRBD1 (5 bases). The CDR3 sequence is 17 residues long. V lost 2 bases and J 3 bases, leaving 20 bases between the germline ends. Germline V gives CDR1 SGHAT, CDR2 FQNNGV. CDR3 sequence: CASSLSATSGKLYEQYF. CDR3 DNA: TGTGCCAGCAGCTTATCCGCTACCTCAGGGAAACTCTACGAGCAGTACTTC.

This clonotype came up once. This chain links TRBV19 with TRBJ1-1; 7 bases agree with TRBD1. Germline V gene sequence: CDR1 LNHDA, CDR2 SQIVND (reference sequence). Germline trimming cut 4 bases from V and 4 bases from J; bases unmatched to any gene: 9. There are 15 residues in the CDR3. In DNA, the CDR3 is TGTGCCAGTAGTACCGAGGACAGGTTGGCCACTGAAGCTTTCTTT. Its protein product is CASSTEDRLATEAFF.

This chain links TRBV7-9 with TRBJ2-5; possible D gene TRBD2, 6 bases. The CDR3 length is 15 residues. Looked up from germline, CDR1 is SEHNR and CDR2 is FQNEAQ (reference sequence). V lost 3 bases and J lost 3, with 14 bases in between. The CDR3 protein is CASSFYAGPKETQYF. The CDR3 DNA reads TGTGCCAGCAGCTTTTACGCGGGGCCCAAAGAGACCCAGTACTTC.

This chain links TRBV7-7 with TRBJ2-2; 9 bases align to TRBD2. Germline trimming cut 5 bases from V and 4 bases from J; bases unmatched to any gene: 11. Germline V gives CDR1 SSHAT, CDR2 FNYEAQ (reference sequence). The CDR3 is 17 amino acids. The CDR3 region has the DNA TGTGCCAGCAGCCGCCCTATGGGCGGGGGGGGCACCGGGGAGCTGTTTTTT. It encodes CASSRPMGGGGTGELFF.

Written as DNA, the CDR3 is TGTGCCAGCAGCCCGAGACTAGCGGGACCCAAAAACATTCAGTACTTC. The encoded protein is CASSPRLAGPKNIQYF. This chain links TRBV9 with TRBJ2-4; TRBD2 matches at 11 bases. Germline V gene data show CDR1 as SGDLS and CDR2 as YYNGEE. V shed 4 bases and J 2 bases; nucleotides not matched to a gene: 5. The CDR3 is 16 residues long.

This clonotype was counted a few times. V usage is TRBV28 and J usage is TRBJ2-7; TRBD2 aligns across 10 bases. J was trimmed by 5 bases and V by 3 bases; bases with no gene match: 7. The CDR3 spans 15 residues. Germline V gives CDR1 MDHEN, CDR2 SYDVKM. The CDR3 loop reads CASSFSLAGADEQYF. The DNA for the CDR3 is TGTGCCAGCAGTTTTAGTCTAGCGGGGGCGGACGAGCAGTACTTC.

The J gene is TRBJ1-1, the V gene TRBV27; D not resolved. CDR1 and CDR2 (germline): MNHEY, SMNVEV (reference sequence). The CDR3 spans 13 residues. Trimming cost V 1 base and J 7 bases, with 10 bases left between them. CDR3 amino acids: CASSLWVHGEAFF. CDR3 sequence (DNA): TGTGCCAGCAGTTTATGGGTACACGGTGAAGCTTTCTTT.

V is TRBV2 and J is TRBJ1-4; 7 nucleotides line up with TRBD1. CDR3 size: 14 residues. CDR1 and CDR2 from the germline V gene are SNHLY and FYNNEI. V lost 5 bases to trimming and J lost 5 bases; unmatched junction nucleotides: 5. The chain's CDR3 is CASSTGTENEKLFF. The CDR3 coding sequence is TGTGCCAGCAGTACCGGGACAGAGAATGAAAAACTGTTTTTT.

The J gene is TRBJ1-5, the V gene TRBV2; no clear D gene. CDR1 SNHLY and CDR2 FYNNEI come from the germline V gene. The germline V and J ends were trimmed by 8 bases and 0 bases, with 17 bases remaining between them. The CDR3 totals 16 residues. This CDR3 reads CASPGHRSYSNQPQHF. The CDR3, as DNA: TGTGCCAGCCCCGGGCACAGATCTTATAGCAATCAGCCCCAGCATTTT.

CDR3 residues: CASSQSPPTGELFF. CDR3 in DNA: TGCGCCAGCAGCCAAAGCCCACCTACCGGGGAGCTGTTTTTT. The rearrangement uses TRBV4-1 and TRBJ2-2, with D unresolved. V was shortened by 2 bases and J by 5 bases, with 9 bases between the two germline ends. The CDR3 is made up of 14 amino acids. CDR1 is MGHRA, CDR2 YSYEKL, per germline.

This CDR3 is CASSLGRGGAGYGYTF. For the CDR3, the DNA is TGTGCCAGCAGCTTGGGGAGAGGGGGCGCCGGCTATGGCTACACCTTC. The chain combines TRBV5-4 with TRBJ1-2, with 7 positions matching TRBD1. This CDR3 has 16 residues. The V gene's germline CDR1 is SGHNT and CDR2 YYREEE (reference sequence). The junction had 9 bases not matched to a gene; V was cut back by 0 bases and J by 4 bases.